This TCR beta chain originates from a study of blood T cell repertoires in COVID-19. Repertoires were generated with immunoSEQ multiplex PCR, while TCRdb's copy carries only in-frame clones and drops some. The table records about 69,000 clones, around 90% of them present only once. This sequence originates from a man aged 45-65 years with acute or convalescent COVID-19. The sequenced material came from peripheral blood.

CDR3 DNA sequence: TGTGCCAGCGCAACGGGGGCGGGAGGGCTCACAGATACGCAGTATTTT. This encodes CASATGAGGLTDTQYF. The V and J genes are TRBV9 and TRBJ2-3, with 9 bases fitting TRBD2. There are 16 residues in the CDR3. V dropped 7 bases and J dropped 2; count of bases not matched to a gene: 11. CDR1 is SGDLS, CDR2 YYNGEE, per germline.